This note documents a single T cell receptor beta chain sequence. Buffy coats from healthy blood donors served as controls. These data originate in a study of STAT5B mutations in CD4+ large granular lymphocyte leukemia. The protocol was immunoSEQ multiplex PCR, while the TCRdb copy is restricted to in-frame clones and leaves out a portion. This table has approximately 32,000 clones, 69% appearing once. The CDR3 runs to 14 residues. V lost 5 bases and J lost 4, with 14 bases in between. The germline CDR1 and CDR2 sequences are SGHVS and FQNEAQ. The receptor was derived from a human donor in good health. Sequenced sample: CD4+ T cells from blood buffy coats. The chain has TRBV7-8 and TRBJ2-5, with D possibly matching TRBD2 (6 bases). In nucleotides, the CDR3 is TGTGCCAGCAGCACACTAGGAGGGACAGAGACCCAGTACTTC. This sequence encodes CASSTLGGTETQYF.